This T cell receptor beta chain was captured by sequencing in a study of T cells in Graves' hyperthyroidism and ophthalmopathy. Study results and limitations: Peripheral blood also featured most of the thyroid clonotypes expanded above 0.001.

Amplification yielded TCR beta CDR3 regions, with RNA transcripts as the source. The HTBI primer set was used in a first-round RT-PCR of the TCR CDR3. TCRdb re-called the multiplex PCR reads through MiXCR, storing one row per CDR3 protein. This sample has around 690,000 distinct CDR3 sequences, with approximately 15% found just once. This CDR3 comprises 13 residues. Germline CDR1 is MDHEN and CDR2 is SYDVKM. After removal of 8 bases from V and 2 bases from J, the junction contained 6 bases not matched to a gene. Hyperthyroidism patients were newly diagnosed, had disease duration under 2 months, and were aged 18 to 65 years. In this sample, this clonotype turned up many times. Its antigen is not known.

This TCR was recovered from a man aged 50 to 59 with Graves' hyperthyroidism. The sequenced sample was blood. The chain joins TRBV28 to TRBJ2-7, with 7 bases identical to TRBD1. Here the CDR3 reads CASSGQPAYEQYF. CDR3 bases: TGTGCCAGCTCGGGACAGCCAGCCTACGAGCAGTACTTC.